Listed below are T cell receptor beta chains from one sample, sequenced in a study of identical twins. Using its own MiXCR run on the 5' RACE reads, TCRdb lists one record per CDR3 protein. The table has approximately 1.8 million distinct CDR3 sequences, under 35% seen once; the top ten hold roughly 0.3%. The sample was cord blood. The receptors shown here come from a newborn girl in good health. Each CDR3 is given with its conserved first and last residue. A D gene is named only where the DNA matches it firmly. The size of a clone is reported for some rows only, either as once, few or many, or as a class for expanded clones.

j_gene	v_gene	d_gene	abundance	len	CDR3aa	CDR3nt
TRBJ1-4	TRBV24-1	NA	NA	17	CATSDLHGNGSLGKLFF	TGTGCCACCAGTGATTTGCACGGCAATGGCTCTCTTGGAAAACTGTTTTTT
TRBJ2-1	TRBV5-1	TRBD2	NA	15	CASSLSGLDYNEQFF	TGCGCCAGCAGCTTGTCGGGACTAGATTACAATGAGCAGTTCTTC
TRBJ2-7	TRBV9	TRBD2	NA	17	CASSPLSGTSDYNEQYF	TGTGCCAGCAGCCCCCTCTCCGGGACTAGCGACTACAATGAGCAGTACTTC
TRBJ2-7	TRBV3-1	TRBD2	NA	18	CASSQEWRTSGGPYEQYF	TGTGCCAGCAGCCAAGAGTGGCGGACTAGCGGAGGGCCCTACGAGCAGTACTTC
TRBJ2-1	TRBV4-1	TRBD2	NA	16	CASSQPKRGGYNEQFF	TGCGCCAGCAGCCAACCTAAGCGGGGGGGTTACAATGAGCAGTTCTTC
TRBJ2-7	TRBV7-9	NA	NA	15	CASSVSRVSSYEQYF	TGTGCCAGCAGCGTAAGTAGGGTCAGCTCCTACGAGCAGTACTTC
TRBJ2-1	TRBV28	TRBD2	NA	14	CASNKVLAGGEQFF	TGTGCCAGCAATAAGGTCCTAGCGGGAGGGGAGCAGTTCTTC
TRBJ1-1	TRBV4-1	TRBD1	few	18	CASSQVPLDRVVYTEAFF	TGCGCCAGCAGCCAAGTGCCCCTGGACAGGGTGGTATACACTGAAGCTTTCTTT
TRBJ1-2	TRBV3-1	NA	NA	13	CASSRLGASGYTF	TGTGCCAGCAGCCGCCTCGGGGCGAGTGGCTACACCTTC
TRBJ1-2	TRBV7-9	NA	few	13	CASSFLGRRGYTF	TGTGCCAGCAGCTTCCTGGGGCGTCGGGGCTACACCTTC
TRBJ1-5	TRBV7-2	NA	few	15	CASSLFQAQGQPQHF	TGTGCCAGCAGCTTGTTCCAGGCCCAGGGACAGCCCCAGCATTTT
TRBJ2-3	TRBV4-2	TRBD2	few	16	CASSQPSGGSTDTQYF	TGTGCCAGCAGCCAACCTAGCGGGGGGAGCACAGATACGCAGTATTTT
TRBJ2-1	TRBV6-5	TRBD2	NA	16	CASSYGGRGLYNEQFF	TGTGCCAGCAGTTACGGCGGGAGGGGCCTCTACAATGAGCAGTTCTTC
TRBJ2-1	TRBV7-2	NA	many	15	CASSFDSPSYNEQFF	TGTGCCAGCAGCTTCGACAGTCCCTCCTACAATGAGCAGTTCTTC
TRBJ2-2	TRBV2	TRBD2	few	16	CASSGGTSGNTGELFF	TGTGCCAGCAGTGGAGGGACTAGCGGGAACACCGGGGAGCTGTTTTTT
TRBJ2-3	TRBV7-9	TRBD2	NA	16	CASSTVDGTSPDTQYF	TGTGCCAGCAGCACGGTAGATGGGACTAGTCCGGATACGCAGTATTTT
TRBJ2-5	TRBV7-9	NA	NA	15	CASSLLTGIQETQYF	TGTGCCAGCAGCTTACTCACAGGAATCCAAGAGACCCAGTACTTC
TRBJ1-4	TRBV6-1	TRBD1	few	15	CASSEVDRVWEKLFF	TGTGCCAGCAGTGAAGTGGACAGGGTTTGGGAAAAACTGTTTTTT
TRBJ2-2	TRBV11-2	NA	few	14	CASTPTVNTGELFF	TGTGCCAGCACCCCGACAGTGAACACCGGGGAGCTGTTTTTT
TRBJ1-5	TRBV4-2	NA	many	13	CASSQGHNQPQHF	TGTGCCAGCAGCCAAGGACACAATCAGCCCCAGCATTTT
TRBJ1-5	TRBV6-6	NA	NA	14	CASTGLGGNQPQHF	TGTGCCAGCACGGGGCTGGGGGGGAATCAGCCCCAGCATTTT
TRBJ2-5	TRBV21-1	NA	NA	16	CASSNGAGAIQETQYF	TGTGCCAGCAGCAATGGGGCGGGTGCCATCCAAGAGACCCAGTACTTC
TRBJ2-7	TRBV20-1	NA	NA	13	CSAGREGKGEQYF	TGCAGTGCTGGGAGAGAGGGGAAGGGGGAGCAGTACTTC
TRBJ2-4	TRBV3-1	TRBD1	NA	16	CASSRWDRLAKSIQYF	TGTGCCAGCAGCCGATGGGACAGGCTAGCCAAAAGCATTCAGTACTTC
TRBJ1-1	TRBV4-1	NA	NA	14	CASRLSFPETEAFF	TGCGCCAGCAGGCTAAGCTTCCCGGAGACTGAAGCTTTCTTT
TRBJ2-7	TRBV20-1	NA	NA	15	CSARDQSASIYEQYF	TGCAGTGCTAGAGATCAGAGCGCCTCCATCTACGAGCAGTACTTC
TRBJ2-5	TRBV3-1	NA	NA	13	CASSQGWGAEQYF	TGTGCCAGCAGCCAAGGGTGGGGTGCTGAGCAGTACTTC
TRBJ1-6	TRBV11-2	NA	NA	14	CASSLRVRDSPLHF	TGTGCCAGCAGCTTAAGGGTCAGGGATTCACCCCTCCACTTT
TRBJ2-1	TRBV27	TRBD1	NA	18	CASSFHRGGTGGGSEQFF	TGTGCCAGCAGTTTCCATCGCGGGGGGACAGGGGGGGGTAGTGAGCAGTTCTTC
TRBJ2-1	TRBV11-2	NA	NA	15	CASSIVRDLLHEQFF	TGTGCCAGCAGCATAGTCCGGGACCTGCTCCATGAGCAGTTCTTC
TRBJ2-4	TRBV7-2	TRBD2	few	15	CASSVQLAGQNIQYF	TGTGCCAGCAGTGTGCAACTAGCGGGCCAAAACATTCAGTACTTC
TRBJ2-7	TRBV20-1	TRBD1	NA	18	CSAGGVLGTGFSYNEQYF	TGCAGTGCTGGAGGGGTACTCGGGACAGGGTTCTCCTACAATGAGCAGTACTTC